This T cell receptor (beta chain) stems from a study of T-cell memory formation after mild COVID-19. Findings and caveats of the study: Shrinking CD4+ clones were chiefly CM and EM; CD8+ ones were chiefly EMRA. The authors did not confirm SARS-CoV-2 specificity of second-wave clones peaking day 37.

In the case of this clonotype: Its antigen is unidentified.

Germline CDR1 reads MNHEY; CDR2 reads SVGEGT. This CDR3 has 14 residues. Trimming removed 11 bases from V and 4 bases from J; junction bases left unmatched: 10. A 5'RACE reaction primed in the constant segment made cDNA libraries of TCR alpha and TCR beta, and these carried sample barcodes and UMIs. TCRdb analysed the 5' RACE reads with MiXCR anew, one entry per CDR3 protein. Among hundreds of thousands of distinct CDR3 sequences, 15% to 20% were seen once, and the ten largest hold over 20%. The chain links TRBV6-2 or TRBV6-3 to TRBJ2-3, with 9 nucleotides matching TRBD2. Input material: PBMCs or a T cell subset sorted from them (not recorded which). This clonotype originated in a man between 18 and 35 years old who had mild COVID-19 (a few samples of this study predate the infection). Cell type and time point are not known. The CDR3 region has the DNA TGTGCCGGTCAGCGGCGGGGGGGCTCAGATACGCAGTATTTT. This sequence encodes CAGQRRGGSDTQYF.